One and the same sample provided the 16 T cell receptor beta chains below, sequenced in a study of blood T cell repertoires in COVID-19. This table comes from immunoSEQ multiplex PCR, and its TCRdb copy is limited to in-frame clones, with some not included. The data contain about 59,000 clones, about 70% of them seen just once; the ten biggest clones take up 18%. Sample: peripheral blood. The source is a woman in her forties or fifties with active or convalescent COVID-19.

This sequence joins TRBV28 and TRBJ1-3; D is uncertain. The CDR3 loop spans 16 amino acids. Germline V CDR1 and CDR2: MDHEN, SYDVKM. Trimming removed 5 bases at V and 0 bases at J, with 14 bases between. The CDR3 protein is CASSPMGSRSGNTIYF. The CDR3, as DNA: TGTGCCAGCAGTCCTATGGGCAGCCGCTCTGGAAACACCATATATTTT.

The chain employs TRBV6-6 and TRBJ1-3; D not certain. There are 15 residues in the CDR3. Germline V gene sequence: CDR1 MNHNY, CDR2 SVGAGI (reference sequence). The V and J ends lost 2 bases and 0 bases respectively, with 8 bases between them. The DNA for the CDR3 is TGTGCCAGCAGTTACAATCCGAGCTCTGGAAACACCATATATTTT. Protein product: CASSYNPSSGNTIYF.

The CDR3 DNA sequence: TGTGCCAGCAGTTTACTAGCGGGAGAATCGGGCGAGCAGTACTTC. Translating gives CASSLLAGESGEQYF. The chain couples TRBV28 to TRBJ2-7, with TRBD2 matching over 10 bases. The CDR3 totals 15 residues. Germline V gene data show CDR1 as MDHEN and CDR2 as SYDVKM. V was clipped by 2 bases and J by 6 bases; unmatched bases: 7.

This chain joins TRBV30 and TRBJ2-5; TRBD2 matches at 14 bases. Germline V gives CDR1 GTSNPN, CDR2 SVGIG (reference sequence). The CDR3 consists of 17 residues. V shed 3 bases and J 1 base; nucleotides not matched to a gene: 7. CDR3 residues: CAWSVGTSGSGQETQYF. The CDR3 bases are TGTGCCTGGAGCGTCGGGACTAGCGGGAGTGGCCAAGAGACCCAGTACTTC.

This sequence joins TRBV4-1 and TRBJ2-2; the match to TRBD2 covers 7 bases. V shed 4 bases and J 6 bases; nucleotides not matched to a gene: 11. The CDR3 loop spans 16 amino acids. Germline V gene lookup returns CDR1 MGHRA and CDR2 YSYEKL. This CDR3 is CASSRAAGSGAGELFF. CDR3 DNA sequence: TGCGCCAGCAGCCGAGCGGCGGGCAGCGGGGCCGGGGAGCTGTTTTTT.

This clone was observed a handful of times. The V and J genes are TRBV3-1 (or the pseudogene TRBV3-2) and TRBJ2-5; 7 bases are shared with TRBD1. The germline V gene encodes CDR1 LGHDT and CDR2 YNNKEL (reference sequence). V lost 0 bases and J lost 7; bases outside the gene matches: 8. This CDR3 region has 15 residues. CDR3 amino acids: CASSQDLGGRGTQYF. CDR3 nucleotides: TGTGCCAGCAGCCAAGATCTAGGGGGCAGGGGGACCCAGTACTTC.

The chain links TRBV2 to TRBJ2-3, with TRBD2 matching over 8 bases. Trimming took 7 bases from V and 3 from J; bases not matched to a gene: 15. Per the germline V gene, CDR1 is SNHLY and CDR2 is FYNNEI. The CDR3 loop spans 17 amino acids. The CDR3 DNA reads as TGTGCCAGCATCCCTCTAAGTGGGGGCGGGAGGACAGATACGCAGTATTTT. This sequence encodes CASIPLSGGGRTDTQYF.

This chain links TRBV6-6 with TRBJ1-1; tentatively, D is TRBD1 (6 bases). CDR3 length equals 10 residues. V lost 8 bases and J 11 bases, leaving 12 bases between the germline ends. CDR1 is MNHNY, CDR2 SVGAGI, per germline (reference sequence). Written as DNA, the CDR3 is TGTGCCAGCGTGGGGGGGGCCGCTTTCTTT. Protein product: CASVGGAAFF.

Comment on this clone: Other DNA sequences in this specimen translate into the identical CDR3. The J gene is TRBJ2-2, the V gene TRBV6-5, with D possibly matching TRBD1 (5 bases). The CDR3 has 13 amino acids. The germline V gene has CDR1 MNHEY and CDR2 SVGAGI. The germline V and J ends were trimmed by 6 bases and 4 bases, with 9 bases remaining between them. The CDR3 DNA follows: TGTGCCAGCAGGCCTAGGGGCACCGGGGAGCTGTTTTTT. Translated: CASRPRGTGELFF.

The chain employs TRBV5-5 and TRBJ1-5, with 11 bases matching TRBD1. The CDR3 covers 15 residues. Unmatched junction bases numbered 6, after V lost 4 bases and J lost 6 bases. Germline V gene sequence: CDR1 SGHKS, CDR2 YYEKEE (reference sequence). The CDR3 DNA reads as TGTGCCAGCAGCGCCGGGACAGGGGGTGGTCAGCCCCAGCATTTT. The encoded protein is CASSAGTGGGQPQHF.

This rearrangement joins TRBV10-3 to TRBJ2-5; 7 bases align to TRBD1. TRBJ2-7 matches the DNA end more closely, so the J call is doubtful. The CDR3 extends over 13 amino acids. Germline V gives CDR1 ENHRY, CDR2 SYGVKD. The CDR3 region has the DNA TGTGCCATCAGTGAGACAGGGGCCTACGAGCAGTACTTC. As protein: CAISETGAYEQYF.

This sequence joins TRBV30 and TRBJ2-5; possibly TRBD2 for D (5 bases). The CDR3 spans 14 residues. CDR1 is GTSNPN, CDR2 SVGIG, per germline (reference sequence). The CDR3 coding sequence is TGTGCTATGAACCCCCTGGAGGACTTCGAGACCCAGTACTTC. Translating gives CAMNPLEDFETQYF.

The gene calls are TRBV7-8 and TRBJ2-2; maybe TRBD1 (6 bases). V lost 3 bases and J lost 4, with 12 bases in between. The CDR3 consists of 15 residues. Germline loops: CDR1 SGHVS, CDR2 FQNEAQ. The CDR3 loop reads CASSFLGAGTGELFF. As DNA, the CDR3 is TGTGCCAGCAGCTTCCTGGGGGCAGGCACCGGGGAGCTGTTTTTT.

This clone has more than one count but fewer than ten. The chain employs TRBV3-1 (or the pseudogene TRBV3-2) and TRBJ2-7; D might be TRBD2 (6 bases). Trimming left V 1 base short and J 1 base short, with 11 bases between. The CDR3 is 15 amino acids. Germline loops: CDR1 LGHDT, CDR2 YNNKEL (reference sequence). The CDR3 spells CASSQGAGMSYEQYF. The CDR3 DNA reads TGTGCCAGCAGCCAAGGCGCGGGAATGTCCTACGAGCAGTACTTC.

V is TRBV5-5 and J is TRBJ1-4; TRBD1 matches 7 bases. CDR1 is SGHKS and CDR2 is YYEKEE in the germline V gene (reference sequence). V was pared by 4 bases and J by 8 bases, with 8 bases of the junction left unmatched. This CDR3 contains 14 residues. The CDR3 spells CASSPEGALEKLFF. Written as DNA, the CDR3 is TGTGCCAGCAGCCCCGAGGGGGCTCTGGAAAAACTGTTTTTT.

The chain carries TRBV10-3 and TRBJ1-5, with 10 bases identical to TRBD1. The CDR3 is 14 residues long. V dropped 6 bases and J dropped 4; count of bases not matched to a gene: 3. The germline V gene encodes CDR1 ENHRY and CDR2 SYGVKD. CDR3 loop: CAIRADRGNQPQHF. CDR3 in DNA: TGTGCCATCAGGGCGGACAGGGGGAATCAGCCCCAGCATTTT.